This TCR beta chain was retrieved from a study of T cell responses to AZD1222 COVID-19 vaccine. The protocol was immunoSEQ multiplex PCR, while the TCRdb copy is restricted to in-frame clones and leaves out a portion. The sample gives approximately 99,000 clones, about 85% of which show up once; less than 3% is in the top ten. General study points: Distributed over spike, vaccine-associated CD4 TCRs predominated at 160-218 and 743-854. Clonal diversity may have been underestimated, and the donors were mostly white British, with more females than males. Once two AZD1222 doses were given, Spike-specific TCR breadth and depth went up.

With regard to this clone: Antigen unknown.

This specimen consisted of peripheral blood, obtained on day 0 of AZD1222 vaccination. The TCR sequence derives from an adult in good health.

The CDR3 is CASSQFHRPANYGYTF. The CDR3 nucleotides are TGTGCCAGCAGCCAGTTCCACAGGCCCGCTAACTATGGCTACACCTTC. The J gene is TRBJ1-2, the V gene TRBV11-3; maybe TRBD1 (5 bases). There are 16 residues in the CDR3. Germline-derived CDR1 and CDR2 are SGHNT and YENEEA. V gave up 5 bases and J gave up 0 bases, with 16 bases separating them.